Below, one T cell receptor beta chain is given with its context. Germline CDR1 is SGHRS and CDR2 is YFSETQ. Trimming stripped 0 bases from V and 5 bases from J, with 13 bases between. The CDR3 is 15 amino acids. The sample comes from a study of long-term antiretroviral therapy in people with HIV. At survey level, the immunoSEQ assay was run in its v3.0 version. The table came from immunoSEQ multiplex PCR; TCRdb's copy has only in-frame clones and leaves some out. Seen here are roughly 40,000 clones, more than 80% observed once, and the top ten hold 5.7%. The receptor was isolated from a woman aged 50 to 65 with HIV. The rearrangement uses TRBV5-1 and TRBJ2-3, with D tentatively TRBD1 (5 bases). Sample: unsorted PBMCs, taken 3.1 years after starting antiretroviral therapy. The DNA of the CDR3 is TGCGCCAGCAGCTTGGAAGGCAGGGTTGAAGATACGCAGTATTTT. It codes for CASSLEGRVEDTQYF.